The source of this TCR beta chain is a study of CD8 T cells in Susac syndrome. TEMRA cells were enriched by FACS, while CD8+ and CD4+ T cells were obtained through a negative isolation that was performed magnetically. The authors reverse transcribed roughly 0.5 to 1 ug RNA with random hexamers. TCRdb used MiXCR to reprocess the immunoSEQ multiplex PCR reads, holding one entry per CDR3 protein. The data contain approximately 120,000 distinct CDR3 sequences, approximately 95% of them singletons. This sequence originates from a human donor with multiple sclerosis. Sequencing was carried out using CD8+ T cells from PBMCs.

As DNA, the CDR3 is TGTGCCAGCAGTGAGGGGCGGGAAAGCACAGATACGCAGTATTTT. It codes for CASSEGRESTDTQYF. The chain uses TRBV6-4 and TRBJ2-3; TRBD2 is a possible D gene (6 bases). Germline assignment: CDR1 MRHNA and CDR2 SNTAGT. This CDR3 contains 15 residues. Trimming took 3 bases from V and 0 from J, leaving 10 bases between them.